These 4 T cell receptor beta chains came from one sample sequenced in a study of early T cells in non-severe SARS-CoV-2 infection. From the 5' RACE reads, TCRdb called clonotypes with MiXCR, one entry per CDR3 protein. The table includes 90,000 or so distinct CDR3 sequences, under 15% detected once. The sequencing sample was made of whole blood. These receptors were taken from an adult who was a healthcare worker with PCR-confirmed SARS-CoV-2 infection or an uninfected control (not recorded which).

The V and J genes are TRBV28 and TRBJ2-7; 8 bases line up with TRBD2. V shed 6 bases, J shed 2 bases, and the junction held 0 bases outside the gene matches. The CDR3 covers 12 residues. Per the germline V gene, CDR1 is MDHEN and CDR2 is SYDVKM. The CDR3 DNA sequence: TGTGCCAGCAGCGGGAGGGCCTACGAGCAGTACTTC. Its translation: CASSGRAYEQYF.

The gene calls are TRBV4-1 and TRBJ2-3; perhaps TRBD2 as D (5 bases). V was cut by 3 bases and J by 4 bases, with 20 bases left in between. The germline gives CDR1 MGHRA, CDR2 YSYEKL. This CDR3 spans 17 amino acids. In DNA, the CDR3 is TGCGCCAGCAGCCACCTATTACGGGGAATAAGGGCAGATACGCAGTATTTT. Protein: CASSHLLRGIRADTQYF.

The sample holds a few counts of this clonotype. The chain carries TRBV2 and TRBJ2-7, with D possibly being TRBD1 or TRBD2 (5 bases each). In germline, CDR1 is SNHLY, CDR2 FYNNEI. The V and J ends lost 8 bases and 0 bases respectively, with 14 bases between them. This CDR3 has 14 amino acids. The CDR3 DNA reads TGTGCCAGCCAACCGGGACGGCGCTCCTACGAGCAGTACTTC. Translating it yields CASQPGRRSYEQYF.

The rearrangement joins TRBV28 to TRBJ2-1; D gene unclear. CDR1 MDHEN and CDR2 SYDVKM come from the germline V gene. V gave up 5 bases and J gave up 3 bases, with 17 bases separating them. The CDR3 spans 16 residues. CDR3 residues: CASSPLSPTNYNEQFF. The CDR3 DNA sequence: TGTGCCAGCAGTCCCCTGAGTCCCACCAACTACAATGAGCAGTTCTTC.